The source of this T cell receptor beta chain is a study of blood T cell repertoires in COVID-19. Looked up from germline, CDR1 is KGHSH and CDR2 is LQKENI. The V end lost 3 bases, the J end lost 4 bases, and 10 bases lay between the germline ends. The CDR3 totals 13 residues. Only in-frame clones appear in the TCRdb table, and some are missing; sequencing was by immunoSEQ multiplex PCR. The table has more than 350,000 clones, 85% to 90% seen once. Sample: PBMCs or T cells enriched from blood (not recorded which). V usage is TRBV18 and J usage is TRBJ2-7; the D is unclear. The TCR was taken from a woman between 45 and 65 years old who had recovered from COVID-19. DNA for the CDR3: TGTGCCAGCTCACCCCCTACGACTTACGAGCAGTACTTC. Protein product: CASSPPTTYEQYF.